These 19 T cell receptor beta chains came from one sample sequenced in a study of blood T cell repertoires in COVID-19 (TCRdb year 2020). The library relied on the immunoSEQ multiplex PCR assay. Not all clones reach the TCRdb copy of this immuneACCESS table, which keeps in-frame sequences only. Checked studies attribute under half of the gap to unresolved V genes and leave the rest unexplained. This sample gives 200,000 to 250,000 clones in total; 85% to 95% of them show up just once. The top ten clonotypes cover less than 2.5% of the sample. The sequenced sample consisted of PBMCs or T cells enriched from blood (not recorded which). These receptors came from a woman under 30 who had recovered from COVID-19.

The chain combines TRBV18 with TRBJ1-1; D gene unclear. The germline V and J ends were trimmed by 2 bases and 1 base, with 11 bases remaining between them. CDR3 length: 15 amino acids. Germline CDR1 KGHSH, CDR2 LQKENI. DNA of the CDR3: TGTGCCAGCTCACCAATCTTGACACGGAACACTGAAGCTTTCTTT. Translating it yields CASSPILTRNTEAFF.

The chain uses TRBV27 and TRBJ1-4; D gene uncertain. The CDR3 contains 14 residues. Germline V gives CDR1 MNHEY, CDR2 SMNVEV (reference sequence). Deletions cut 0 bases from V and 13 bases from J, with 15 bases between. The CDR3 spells CASSLSGGREGLFF. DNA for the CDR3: TGTGCCAGCAGTTTATCAGGCGGGAGGGAGGGACTGTTTTTT.

The CDR3 loop is CASIGTGIMNTEAFF. CDR3 in DNA: TGTGCCAGCATTGGCACAGGGATCATGAACACTGAAGCTTTCTTT. The chain joins TRBV2 to TRBJ1-1, with D maybe TRBD1 (6 bases). CDR1 is SNHLY, CDR2 FYNNEI, per germline. This CDR3 region has 15 residues. Trimming removed 7 bases from V and 0 bases from J, with 15 bases in between.

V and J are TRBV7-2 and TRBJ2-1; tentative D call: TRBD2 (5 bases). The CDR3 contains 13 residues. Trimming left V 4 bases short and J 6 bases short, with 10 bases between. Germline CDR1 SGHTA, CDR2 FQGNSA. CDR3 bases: TGTGCCAGCAGCTCACAAGGAGGCAATGAGCAGTTCTTC. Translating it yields CASSSQGGNEQFF. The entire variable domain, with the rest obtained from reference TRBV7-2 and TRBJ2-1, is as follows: GAGVSQSPSNKVTEKGKDVELRCDPISGHTALYWYRQSLGQGLEFLIYFQGNSAPDKSGLPSDRFSAERTGGSVSTLTIQRTQQEDSAVYLCASSSQGGNEQFFGPGTRLTVL.

CDR3 in amino acids: CAISIQVRAEAFF. DNA of the CDR3: TGTGCCATCAGCATCCAGGTCAGAGCTGAAGCTTTCTTT. V gene TRBV10-3 combines with J gene TRBJ1-1; D call uncertain. Per the germline V gene, CDR1 is ENHRY and CDR2 is SYGVKD. Trimming shortened V by 6 bases and J by 6 bases, and 14 bases separated the two germline ends. The CDR3 sequence is 13 residues long.

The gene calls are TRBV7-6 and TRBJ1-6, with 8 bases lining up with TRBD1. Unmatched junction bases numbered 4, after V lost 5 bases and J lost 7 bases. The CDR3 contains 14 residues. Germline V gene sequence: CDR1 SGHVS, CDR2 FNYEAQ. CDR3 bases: TGTGCCAGCAGCGTACGGACAGGGAATTCACCCCTCCACTTT. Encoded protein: CASSVRTGNSPLHF.

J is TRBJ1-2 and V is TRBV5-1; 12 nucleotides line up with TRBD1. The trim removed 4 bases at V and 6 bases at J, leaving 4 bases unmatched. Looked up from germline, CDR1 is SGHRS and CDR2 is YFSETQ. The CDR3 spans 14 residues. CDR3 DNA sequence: TGCGCCAGCAGCACGGGACAGGGGGCAAATGGCTACACCTTC. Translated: CASSTGQGANGYTF.

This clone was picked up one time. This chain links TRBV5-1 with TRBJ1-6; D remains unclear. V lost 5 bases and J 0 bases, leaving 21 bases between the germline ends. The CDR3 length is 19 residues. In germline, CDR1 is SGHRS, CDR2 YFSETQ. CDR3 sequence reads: CASRRSREDGSSYNSPLHF. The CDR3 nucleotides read TGCGCCAGCAGAAGGTCTCGTGAGGACGGGAGCTCCTATAATTCACCCCTCCACTTT.

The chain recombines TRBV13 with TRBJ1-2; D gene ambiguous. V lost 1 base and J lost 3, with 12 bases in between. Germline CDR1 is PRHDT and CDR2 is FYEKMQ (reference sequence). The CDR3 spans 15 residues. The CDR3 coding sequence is TGTGCCAGCAGCTTAGCCCCTTCCGAGGACTATGGCTACACCTTC. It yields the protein CASSLAPSEDYGYTF.

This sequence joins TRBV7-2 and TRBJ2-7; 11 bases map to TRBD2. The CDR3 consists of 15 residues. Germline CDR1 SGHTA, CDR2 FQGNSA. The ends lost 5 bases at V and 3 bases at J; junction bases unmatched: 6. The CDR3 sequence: CASSPSTSGSYEQYF. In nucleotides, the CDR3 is TGTGCCAGCAGCCCTAGCACTAGCGGGAGCTACGAGCAGTACTTC.

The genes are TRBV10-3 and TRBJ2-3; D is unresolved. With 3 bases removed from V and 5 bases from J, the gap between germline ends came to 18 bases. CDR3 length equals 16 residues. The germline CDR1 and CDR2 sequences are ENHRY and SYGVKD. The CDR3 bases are TGTGCCATCAGTGAAAGACCATCAGAGTCGGGAGATACGCAGTATTTT. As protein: CAISERPSESGDTQYF.

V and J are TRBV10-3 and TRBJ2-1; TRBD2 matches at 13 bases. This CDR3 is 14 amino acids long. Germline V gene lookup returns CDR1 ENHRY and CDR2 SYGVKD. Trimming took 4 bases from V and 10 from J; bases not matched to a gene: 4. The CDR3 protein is CAISVGTSGMEQFF. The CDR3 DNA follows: TGTGCCATCAGTGTCGGGACTAGCGGGATGGAGCAGTTCTTC.

The CDR3 region is CASSPGLAGHEQYF. The CDR3 DNA sequence: TGTGCCAGCAGCCCGGGACTAGCGGGACACGAGCAGTACTTC. This sequence joins TRBV7-9 and TRBJ2-7, with 13 bases matching TRBD2. This CDR3 comprises 14 residues. The V gene's germline CDR1 is SEHNR and CDR2 FQNEAQ (reference sequence). The junction had 3 bases not matched to a gene; V was cut back by 5 bases and J by 5 bases.

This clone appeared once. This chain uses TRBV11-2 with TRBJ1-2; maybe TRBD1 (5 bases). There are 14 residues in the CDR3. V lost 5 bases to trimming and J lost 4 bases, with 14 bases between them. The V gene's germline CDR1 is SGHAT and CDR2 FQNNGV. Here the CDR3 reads CASSGAGETYGYTF. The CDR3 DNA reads TGTGCCAGCAGCGGGGCAGGTGAGACCTATGGCTACACCTTC. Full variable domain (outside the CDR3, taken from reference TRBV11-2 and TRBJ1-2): EAGVAQSPRYKIIEKRQSVAFWCNPISGHATLYWYQQILGQGPKLLIQFQNNGVVDDSQLPKDRFSAERLKGVDSTLKIQPAKLEDSAVYLCASSGAGETYGYTFGSGTRLTVV.

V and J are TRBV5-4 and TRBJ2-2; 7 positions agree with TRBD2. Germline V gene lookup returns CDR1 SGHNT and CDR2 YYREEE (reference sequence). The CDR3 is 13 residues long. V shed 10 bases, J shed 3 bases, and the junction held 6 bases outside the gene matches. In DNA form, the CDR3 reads TGTGCCCCCCCAGGGAGGGACACCGGGGAGCTGTTTTTT. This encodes CAPPGRDTGELFF.

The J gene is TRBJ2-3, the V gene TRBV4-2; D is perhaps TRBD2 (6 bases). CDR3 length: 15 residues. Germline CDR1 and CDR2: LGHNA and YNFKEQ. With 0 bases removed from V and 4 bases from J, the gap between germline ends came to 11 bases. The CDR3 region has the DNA TGTGCCAGCAGCCAAGAGCGGGGATCGGCAGATACGCAGTATTTT. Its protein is CASSQERGSADTQYF.

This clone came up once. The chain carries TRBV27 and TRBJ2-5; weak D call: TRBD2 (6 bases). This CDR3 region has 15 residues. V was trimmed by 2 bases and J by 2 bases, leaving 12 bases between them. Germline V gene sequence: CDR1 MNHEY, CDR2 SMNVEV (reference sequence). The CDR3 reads CASSLGGGAQETQYF. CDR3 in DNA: TGTGCCAGCAGTTTAGGTGGCGGGGCACAAGAGACCCAGTACTTC.

CDR3 in amino acids: CASSRDAAGAGGGDTQYF. In nucleotides, the CDR3 is TGCGCCAGCAGCCGAGATGCAGCGGGGGCCGGGGGGGGAGATACGCAGTATTTT. This chain links TRBV4-3 with TRBJ2-3, with TRBD2 matching 8 bases. Per the germline V gene, CDR1 is LGHNA and CDR2 is YSLEER. The junction had 17 bases not matched to a gene; V was cut back by 4 bases and J by 5 bases. The CDR3 extends over 18 amino acids.

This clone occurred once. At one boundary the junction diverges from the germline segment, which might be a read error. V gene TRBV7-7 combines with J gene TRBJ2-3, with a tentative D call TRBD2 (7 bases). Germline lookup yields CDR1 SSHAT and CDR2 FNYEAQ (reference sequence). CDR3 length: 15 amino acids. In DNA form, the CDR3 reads TGTGCTAGCAGCCGCACCTCGAAGGGGGGGGATACGCAGTATTTT. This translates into CASSRTSKGGDTQYF.